Below are 4 T cell receptor beta chains sequenced from a single sample in a study of T-cell reconstitution after alpha-beta-depleted transplantation in children. The TCRbeta library was prepared with unique molecular identifiers. Using its own MiXCR run on the PCR reads, TCRdb lists one record per CDR3 protein. The repertoire holds around 500,000 distinct CDR3 sequences, with under 15% as singletons. The sequenced sample was PBMCs from the stem cell graft donor, obtained from the stem cell graft. These receptors were obtained from a human donor who donated a stem cell graft to a child with combined immunodeficiency.

A few counts support this clonotype. The V call is TRBV5-1, the J call TRBJ1-1; D call uncertain. Deletions cut 5 bases from V and 1 base from J, with 9 bases between. CDR3 length: 13 amino acids. Germline CDR1 reads SGHRS; CDR2 reads YFSETQ. The CDR3: CASRETRNTEAFF. As DNA, the CDR3 is TGCGCCAGCAGAGAGACCAGGAACACTGAAGCTTTCTTT. Filled out from reference TRBV5-1 and TRBJ1-1, the complete variable domain reads KAGVTQTPRYLIKTRGQQVTLSCSPISGHRSVSWYQQTPGQGLQFLFEYFSETQRNKGNFPGRFSGRQFSNSRSEMNVSTLELGDSALYLCASRETRNTEAFFGQGTRLTVV.

This clonotype showed up just once. J is TRBJ2-7 and V is TRBV19; TRBD1 agrees at 10 bases. The ends lost 5 bases at V and 0 bases at J; junction bases unmatched: 4. Per germline, CDR1 LNHDA and CDR2 SQIVND (reference sequence). This CDR3 has 15 residues. The CDR3 DNA reads as TGTGCCAGTAGTTCGGACAGGGGGGTCTCCTACGAGCAGTACTTC. This sequence encodes CASSSDRGVSYEQYF.

This clonotype was detected a few times. The rearrangement uses TRBV13 and TRBJ2-1; 9 bases line up with TRBD2. V was clipped by 2 bases and J by 9 bases; unmatched bases: 8. The CDR3 consists of 15 residues. Germline CDR1 and CDR2: PRHDT and FYEKMQ (reference sequence). CDR3 in amino acids: CASSLLGGGAVEQFF. The CDR3 region has the DNA TGTGCCAGCAGCTTACTCGGCGGGGGGGCAGTTGAGCAGTTCTTC. Looking up the rest from reference TRBV13 and TRBJ2-1 gives the full variable domain: AAGVIQSPRHLIKEKRETATLKCYPIPRHDTVYWYQQGPGQDPQFLISFYEKMQSDKGSIPDRFSAQQFSDYHSELNMSSLELGDSALYFCASSLLGGGAVEQFFGPGTRLTVL.

In its sample, this clonotype was seen a few times. The CDR3 nucleotides read TGCAGTGCTAGCCTACATGGGGCGGGAGTAGCGGGGTTTGAGACCCAGTACTTC. Translation: CSASLHGAGVAGFETQYF. The gene calls are TRBV20-1 and TRBJ2-5, with 8 bases fitting TRBD2. The CDR3 contains 18 residues. V lost 3 bases and J lost 5; bases outside the gene matches: 20. CDR1 DFQATT and CDR2 SNEGSKA come from the germline V gene (reference sequence).